This T cell receptor beta chain originates from a study of T-cell reconstitution after alpha-beta-depleted transplantation in children. In the case of this clonotype: The target antigen is unknown.

Points from the study as a whole: Surviving recipient cells, namely T cells and thymic progenitors, were the source of high day-60 TCRbeta diversity in some patients. Several hundred expanded graft clones reportedly were the source of alpha-beta T cells about two months after transplant. T cells produced anew were the main source of T-cell counts and diversity one year after transplant.

CDR1 and CDR2 (germline): SGHRS, YFSETQ. This CDR3 region has 15 residues. The trim removed 2 bases at V and 3 bases at J, leaving 8 bases unmatched. Unique molecular identifiers were used to barcode this TCRbeta library. Each CDR3 protein is one row after TCRdb ran MiXCR on the PCR reads. The sample lists approximately 800,000 distinct CDR3 sequences; around 15% were seen once. The sample was PBMCs, mostly from graft donor cells, taken 360 days after TCRalphabeta/CD19-depleted stem cell transplant. V and J are TRBV5-1 and TRBJ2-7; 7 nucleotides align to TRBD2. The sequence derives from a male patient between 5 and 17 years old who had a stem cell transplant for acute lymphoblastic leukemia, so the T cells may come from the graft donor. The CDR3 region has the DNA TGCGCCAGCAGCTTCTGGACTAGTGACATCTACGAGCAGTACTTC. This sequence encodes CASSFWTSDIYEQYF. Drawing the rest from reference TRBV5-1 and TRBJ2-7, the complete variable domain is KAGVTQTPRYLIKTRGQQVTLSCSPISGHRSVSWYQQTPGQGLQFLFEYFSETQRNKGNFPGRFSGRQFSNSRSEMNVSTLELGDSALYLCASSFWTSDIYEQYFGPGTRLTVT.